This T cell receptor (beta chain) was obtained from a study of T cells after somatic rescue of genetic block. This clone has more than one count but fewer than ten. TCRdb's table, derived via immunoSEQ multiplex PCR, lists solely in-frame clones and lacks some. The sample lists roughly 15,000 clones, approximately 75% occurring once. The V end was cut by 0 bases, the J end by 6 bases, with 12 bases between. The CDR3 contains 14 residues. Germline V gene sequence: CDR1 MDHEN, CDR2 SYDVKM. The origin of this receptor is a boy aged 10-17 years. The sequenced sample consisted of peripheral blood mononuclear cells (PBMCs). The J gene is TRBJ2-7, the V gene TRBV28; D unclear. The CDR3 coding sequence is TGTGCCAGCAGTTTATGGACCATCTTCCGCGAGCAGTACTTC. Amino acid sequence: CASSLWTIFREQYF.